Listed here is a single T cell receptor beta chain. This specimen belongs to a study of blood T cell repertoires in COVID-19. Profiling relied on immunoSEQ multiplex PCR, and the TCRdb table lists in-frame clones only, not all of them. The table lists around 320,000 clones, around 90% of them singletons. V was pared by 11 bases and J by 0 bases, with 12 bases between. CDR1 MRHNA and CDR2 SNTAGT come from the germline V gene. This CDR3 region has 13 residues. This chain connects TRBV6-4 to TRBJ2-3; no definite D call. The sequenced sample was PBMCs or T cells enriched from blood (not recorded which). This TCR was sampled from a woman aged 18-29 years with acute COVID-19. CDR3 bases: TGTGCCTCGCGGAACCCCAGCACAGATACGCAGTATTTT. Translation: CASRNPSTDTQYF.